Sequencing of this TCR beta chain was carried out in a study of blood T cell repertoires in COVID-19. The CDR3 consists of 12 residues. The repertoire was sequenced with immunoSEQ multiplex PCR; TCRdb's copy has only in-frame clones and lacks some. Here the sample spans some 180,000 clones, about 75% being singletons. The rearrangement joins TRBV21-1 to TRBJ2-1; the table's D call of TRBD2 was not tested on the DNA. TRBV21-1 is reported as a pseudogene. The sequenced sample consisted of peripheral blood. The receptor was isolated from a woman between 45 and 60 years old with active or convalescent COVID-19. CDR3 bases: TGCGAAACGCAGGCGGGAGACAATGAGCAGTTCTTC. Translation gives CETQAGDNEQFF.